One and the same sample provided the 11 T cell receptor beta chains below, sequenced in a study of blood T cells in healthy people across ages. The use of a sample-barcoded 5' primer and a J-beta primer mix characterized a second PCR of roughly 6 to 12 cycles. From the 5' RACE reads, TCRdb called clonotypes with MiXCR, one entry per CDR3 protein. This sample has roughly 2 million distinct CDR3 sequences, with 49% found just once. The source material was blood. These receptors originate from a woman in her forties in good health.

V usage is TRBV4-2 and J usage is TRBJ2-5; a possible D gene is TRBD2 (6 bases). CDR3 length: 14 amino acids. The V gene's germline CDR1 is LGHNA and CDR2 YNFKEQ. V was cut by 4 bases and J by 5 bases, with 14 bases left in between. In DNA, the CDR3 is TGTGCCAGCAGCCTGGACGGGGACTTTGAGACCCAGTACTTC. It codes for CASSLDGDFETQYF.

This clonotype appeared once. Because the CDR3 is missing its conserved closing phenylalanine or tryptophan, this is likely a read error. This chain connects TRBV7-2 to TRBJ2-5, with 7 bases aligning to TRBD2. The J segment lost 5 bases and the V segment lost 6 bases, leaving 9 bases of the junction unmatched. This CDR3 contains 14 residues. Germline V gene sequence: CDR1 SGHTA, CDR2 FQGNSA. CDR3: CASRPGGSKETQYC. The CDR3 DNA sequence: TGTGCCAGCAGACCGGGGGGTTCAAAGGAGACCCAGTACTGC.

The chain is built from TRBV7-2 and TRBJ1-4; no reliable D call. The length of the CDR3 is 14 residues. V was pared by 1 base and J by 11 bases, with 14 bases between. In germline, CDR1 is SGHTA, CDR2 FQGNSA. CDR3 sequence reads: CASSLDLGQRKLFF. In DNA form, the CDR3 reads TGTGCCAGCAGCTTAGATTTAGGGCAGAGGAAACTGTTTTTT.

This clonotype came up once. The junction and the germline gene differ at one end; a read error may be behind it. J is TRBJ2-1 and V is TRBV7-9; D gene ambiguous. The CDR3 is 12 amino acids. Germline V gives CDR1 SEHNR, CDR2 FQNEAQ (reference sequence). The CDR3 sequence is CASSLGFRELFF. DNA for the CDR3: TGTGCCAGCAGCTTAGGATTCAGAGAGCTGTTCTTC.

A single count supports this clonotype. The V gene is TRBV29-1, the J gene TRBJ2-7; D unclear. The J call is uncertain, as TRBJ2-5 better fits the DNA end. The CDR3 runs to 14 residues. Per germline, CDR1 SQVTM and CDR2 ANQGSEA. For the CDR3, the DNA is TGCAGCGTTGAGGGTCTACCGCGACAAGAGACCCAGTACTTC. This sequence encodes CSVEGLPRQETQYF.

The J gene is TRBJ1-1, the V gene TRBV7-2, with 8 bases matching TRBD1. CDR1 is SGHTA and CDR2 is FQGNSA in the germline V gene. This CDR3 is 15 amino acids long. After removal of 5 bases from V and 0 bases from J, the junction contained 5 bases not matched to a gene. The chain's CDR3 is CASSPGDRMNTEAFF. In DNA, the CDR3 is TGTGCCAGCAGCCCAGGGGACAGGATGAACACTGAAGCTTTCTTT.

This clonotype has at least ten counts. The chain employs TRBV5-1 and TRBJ2-3; D is unclear. This CDR3 is built from 13 residues. The V gene's germline CDR1 is SGHRS and CDR2 YFSETQ. The V end lost 0 bases, the J end lost 2 bases, and 4 bases lay between the germline ends. This CDR3 reads CASSLGNTDTQYF. CDR3 DNA: TGCGCCAGCAGCTTGGGCAACACAGATACGCAGTATTTT.

The V gene is TRBV4-3, the J gene TRBJ1-5, with D unresolved. In germline, CDR1 is LGHNA, CDR2 YSLEER. The V end was cut by 3 bases, the J end by 7 bases, with 10 bases between. There are 13 residues in the CDR3. CDR3 sequence: CASSQERRQPQHF. The CDR3 nucleotides are TGCGCCAGCAGCCAGGAAAGGAGGCAGCCCCAGCATTTT.

V is TRBV7-2 and J is TRBJ1-6, with unresolved D. V lost 2 bases, J lost 16 bases, and 12 bases lay in between. The CDR3 runs to 12 residues. The germline V gene encodes CDR1 SGHTA and CDR2 FQGNSA. CDR3 sequence: CASSLRALDLHF. CDR3 DNA: TGTGCCAGCAGCTTAAGGGCATTGGATCTCCACTTT.

The chain joins TRBV5-1 to TRBJ2-1; D gene unclear. The CDR3 spans 12 residues. The V gene lost 3 bases and the J gene lost 7 bases, with 8 bases spanning the gap. The germline gives CDR1 SGHRS, CDR2 YFSETQ. The DNA of the CDR3 is TGCGCCAGCAGCTCTAGTCAAAATGAGCAGTTCTTC. Translation: CASSSSQNEQFF.

The rearrangement uses TRBV28 and TRBJ2-1; the D gene is possibly TRBD2 (6 bases). This CDR3 contains 15 residues. Trimming removed 5 bases from V and 2 bases from J, with 13 bases in between. Germline loops: CDR1 MDHEN, CDR2 SYDVKM. The CDR3 sequence: CASSSMGGPYNEQFF. CDR3 DNA sequence: TGTGCCAGCAGTAGCATGGGAGGCCCCTACAATGAGCAGTTCTTC.